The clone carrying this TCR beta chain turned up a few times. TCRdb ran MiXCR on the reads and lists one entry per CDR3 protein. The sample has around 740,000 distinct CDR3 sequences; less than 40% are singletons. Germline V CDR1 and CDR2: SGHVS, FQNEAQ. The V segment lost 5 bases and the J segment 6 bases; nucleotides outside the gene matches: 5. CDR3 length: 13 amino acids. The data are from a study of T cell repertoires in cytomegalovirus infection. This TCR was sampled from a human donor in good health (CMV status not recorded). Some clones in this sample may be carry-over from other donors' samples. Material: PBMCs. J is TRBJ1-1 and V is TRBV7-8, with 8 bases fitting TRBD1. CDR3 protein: CASSTGGGSEAFF. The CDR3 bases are TGTGCCAGCAGCACAGGGGGGGGTTCTGAAGCTTTCTTT.